This T cell receptor (beta chain) was captured in a study of PD-1 blockade in classical Hodgkin lymphoma. Clones were sequenced by immunoSEQ multiplex PCR, and TCRdb holds only the in-frame ones, with some missing. The table shows approximately 15,000 clones, with about four fifths occurring only once. Trimming took 8 bases from V and 3 from J, leaving 15 bases between them. The CDR3 has 14 amino acids. CDR1 and CDR2 from the germline V gene are SGHTA and FQGNSA. Every patient experienced relapse after autologous stem cell transplantation, and brentuximab vedotin exposure varied. The clonotype was recovered from a human donor with classical Hodgkin lymphoma. The specimen comprised peripheral blood mononuclear cells (PBMCs), sampled at baseline. The genes are TRBV7-2 and TRBJ2-3; D is possibly TRBD2 (7 bases). The CDR3 region has the DNA TGTGCCAGCTCAAGGGGGGGGCATACAGATACGCAGTATTTT. It translates to CASSRGGHTDTQYF.